This T cell receptor (beta chain) was retrieved from a study of blood T cell repertoires in COVID-19. There are 16 residues in the CDR3. Trimming removed 4 bases at V and 0 bases at J, with 14 bases between. Germline V lookup: CDR1 SGDLS, CDR2 YYNGEE. The repertoire was sequenced with immunoSEQ multiplex PCR; TCRdb's copy has only in-frame clones and lacks some. The sample includes over 150,000 clones, roughly 86% of them seen just once. The chain recombines TRBV9 with TRBJ1-3, with TRBD1 as a possible D gene (6 bases). The sequence derives from a man in his 60s with COVID-19, enrolled during active disease. Sequenced sample: peripheral blood. The CDR3 spells CASSPGGPNSGNTIYF. CDR3 coding DNA: TGTGCCAGCAGCCCCGGGGGGCCCAACTCTGGAAACACCATATATTTT.